One sample yielded the 21 T cell receptor beta chains listed below, sequenced in a study of CD4 T cells in relation to SARS-CoV-2 and coronaviruses. CD4+ T cells from unexposed donors were obtained before the COVID-19 pandemic (2011-2018). CD4+ T cells were isolated from the cells after around eleven days of culture. No antigens are known for them. Here immunoSEQ multiplex PCR was the method, and the copy in TCRdb shows in-frame clones only, minus some. In the table there are some 11,000 clones, approximately 78% of which are singletons. The sequenced sample consisted of CD4+ T cells from PBMCs, cultured in vitro. Receptor source: a human donor in good health.

This clone was recorded a few times. The CDR3 is CASSWGPLDTGELFF. The CDR3 DNA reads as TGTGCCAGCAGCTGGGGCCCCCTGGACACCGGGGAGCTGTTTTTT. V and J are TRBV11-2 and TRBJ2-2, with D tentatively TRBD1 (5 bases). The germline gives CDR1 SGHAT, CDR2 FQNNGV. CDR3 length: 15 residues. Trimming took off 4 bases at V and 3 bases at J, with 12 bases between the two ends.

V is TRBV11-1 and J is TRBJ1-2; D gene uncertain. The germline V gene encodes CDR1 SGHAT and CDR2 FQDESV (reference sequence). Trimming removed 1 base at V and 6 bases at J, with 6 bases between. The CDR3 has 12 residues. The CDR3 region has the DNA TGTGCCAGCAGCTTAGATGGGGATGGCTACACCTTC. This sequence encodes CASSLDGDGYTF.

The gene calls are TRBV4-3 and TRBJ1-1; D call uncertain. V was pared by 0 bases and J by 4 bases, with 15 bases between. CDR3 length equals 16 residues. Germline CDR1 and CDR2: LGHNA and YSLEER. This CDR3 is CASSQEVSQSGTEAFF. The CDR3 coding sequence is TGCGCCAGCAGCCAAGAAGTGAGCCAATCGGGCACTGAAGCTTTCTTT.

The chain has TRBV6-5 and TRBJ2-6, with D possibly matching TRBD1 (5 bases). The germline V gene has CDR1 MNHEY and CDR2 SVGAGI. CDR3 length equals 15 residues. V was cut by 5 bases and J by 0 bases, with 8 bases left in between. The DNA for the CDR3 is TGTGCCAGCAGTCAGGGCAGCTCTGGGGCCAACGTCCTGACTTTC. Its protein is CASSQGSSGANVLTF.

This clone has more than one count but fewer than ten. This chain joins TRBV25-1 and TRBJ2-3; tentative D call: TRBD2 (7 bases). Germline V gene lookup returns CDR1 MGHDK and CDR2 SYGVNS. V was pared by 4 bases and J by 2 bases, with 10 bases between. The CDR3 is 14 residues long. The CDR3 DNA follows: TGTGCCAGCAGTGGGGGGGGCTACACAGATACGCAGTATTTT. Protein: CASSGGGYTDTQYF.

This sequence joins TRBV2 and TRBJ1-5; D is undetermined. The CDR3 sequence is 15 residues long. Germline CDR1 SNHLY, CDR2 FYNNEI. The V and J ends lost 4 bases and 4 bases respectively, with 14 bases between them. CDR3 sequence: CASSGATRGNQPQHF. The CDR3 DNA sequence: TGTGCCAGCAGTGGGGCGACACGCGGTAATCAGCCCCAGCATTTT. The full variable domain, its missing parts supplied by reference TRBV2 and TRBJ1-5, is EPEVTQTPSHQVTQMGQEVILRCVPISNHLYFYWYRQILGQKVEFLVSFYNNEISEKSEIFDDQFSVERPDGSNFTLKIRSTKLEDSAMYFCASSGATRGNQPQHFGDGTRLSIL.

The chain is built from TRBV6-2 or TRBV6-3 and TRBJ1-1; D is ambiguous. The CDR3 totals 13 residues. V was cut by 2 bases and J by 2 bases, with 6 bases left in between. Germline CDR1 and CDR2: MNHEY and SVGEGT. The CDR3 DNA is TGTGCCAGCAGTTACAGGCATAACACTGAAGCTTTCTTT. The encoded protein is CASSYRHNTEAFF.

This clone was observed a handful of times. The V call is TRBV2, the J call TRBJ2-7; 9 bases are a match to TRBD1. Per germline, CDR1 SNHLY and CDR2 FYNNEI. CDR3 length equals 15 residues. The V gene end was trimmed by 6 bases and the J gene end by 0 bases; junction bases not matched to a gene: 6. CDR3 nucleotide sequence: TGTGCCAGCAGGGACAGGGGAAGGAGCTCCTACGAGCAGTACTTC. Protein sequence: CASRDRGRSSYEQYF.

This rearrangement joins TRBV11-2 to TRBJ1-6; D possibly corresponds to TRBD1 (6 bases). The CDR3 is 17 amino acids. Germline assignment: CDR1 SGHAT and CDR2 FQNNGV. Trimming shortened V by 2 bases and J by 0 bases, and 11 bases separated the two germline ends. The CDR3 loop is CASSLSDRSSYNSPLHF. For the CDR3, the DNA is TGTGCCAGCAGCTTATCCGACAGGAGCTCCTATAATTCACCCCTCCACTTT.

Only one count was recorded for this clone. V is TRBV5-1 and J is TRBJ1-2; D unresolved. Trimming cost V 2 bases and J 4 bases, with 9 bases left between them. There are 13 residues in the CDR3. CDR1 and CDR2 (germline): SGHRS, YFSETQ. The CDR3 protein is CASSFTASYGYTF. The CDR3 DNA reads TGCGCCAGCAGCTTCACAGCTAGCTATGGCTACACCTTC.

The chain recombines TRBV28 with TRBJ2-7; D tentatively reads TRBD1 or TRBD2 (6 bases each). Germline CDR1 reads MDHEN; CDR2 reads SYDVKM. This CDR3 has 16 amino acids. With 1 base removed from V and 0 bases from J, the gap between germline ends came to 13 bases. The CDR3 DNA reads TGTGCCAGCAGTTTATACGGGGGCGCGAGCTCCTACGAGCAGTACTTC. Its translation is CASSLYGGASSYEQYF.

This chain connects TRBV24-1 to TRBJ1-1, with a possible D match to TRBD1 (5 bases). V lost 3 bases to trimming and J lost 2 bases, with 21 bases between them. The germline V gene has CDR1 KGHDR and CDR2 SFDVKD. This CDR3 spans 18 amino acids. CDR3 DNA sequence: TGTGCCACCAGTGATCCTGGGACGTTGGTGAGAGAAAACACTGAAGCTTTCTTT. Protein sequence: CATSDPGTLVRENTEAFF.

V is TRBV5-4 and J is TRBJ2-5, with D unresolved. CDR1 and CDR2 from the germline V gene are SGHNT and YYREEE (reference sequence). The CDR3 runs to 12 residues. The V end lost 3 bases, the J end lost 1 base, and 4 bases lay between the germline ends. The CDR3 reads CASSSPQETQYF. The DNA of the CDR3 is TGTGCCAGCAGCTCCCCCCAAGAGACCCAGTACTTC.

V usage is TRBV6-1 and J usage is TRBJ2-1, with D tentatively TRBD1 or TRBD2 (5 bases each). The CDR3 is 13 amino acids. V lost 7 bases and J lost 8, with 15 bases in between. In germline, CDR1 is MNHNS, CDR2 SASEGT. The CDR3 here is CASTSMGVDEQFF. The CDR3 nucleotides are TGTGCCAGCACTTCTATGGGGGTGGATGAGCAGTTCTTC.

V usage is TRBV11-3 and J usage is TRBJ2-2; D gene uncertain. The germline gives CDR1 SGHNT, CDR2 YENEEA. Trimming pared 5 bases from V and 3 bases from J, leaving 10 bases between. The CDR3 runs to 14 residues. CDR3 sequence reads: CASSLFGDTGELFF. CDR3 in DNA: TGTGCCAGCAGCCTCTTTGGGGACACCGGGGAGCTGTTTTTT.

The gene calls are TRBV19 and TRBJ1-1, with D possibly matching TRBD1 (5 bases). The V end lost 10 bases, the J end lost 2 bases, and 11 bases lay between the germline ends. Germline CDR1 LNHDA, CDR2 SQIVND (reference sequence). The CDR3 extends over 12 amino acids. The CDR3 bases are TGTGCCACCGGGACCAGAAACACTGAAGCTTTCTTT. Translated: CATGTRNTEAFF.

This clone was recorded a few times. The chain links TRBV7-2 to TRBJ1-6; possible D gene TRBD1, 6 bases. CDR3 length: 14 residues. CDR1 SGHTA and CDR2 FQGNSA come from the germline V gene. V dropped 3 bases and J dropped 3 bases, with 6 bases sitting between them. This chain's CDR3 is CASSLDSYNSPLHF. Written as DNA, the CDR3 is TGTGCCAGCAGCTTGGACAGCTATAATTCACCCCTCCACTTT.

The J gene is TRBJ2-7, the V gene TRBV18; 8 bases agree with TRBD1. CDR3 size: 14 residues. The V segment lost 3 bases and the J segment 6 bases; nucleotides outside the gene matches: 7. Germline lookup yields CDR1 KGHSH and CDR2 LQKENI. The CDR3 region has the DNA TGTGCCAGCTCACCGAGACAGGGGATGGGCGAGCAGTACTTC. It codes for CASSPRQGMGEQYF.

This chain links TRBV7-2 with TRBJ2-5; D possibly uses TRBD1 or TRBD2 (5 bases each). CDR1 and CDR2 (germline): SGHTA, FQGNSA. The CDR3 length is 14 residues. V gave up 5 bases and J gave up 4 bases, with 14 bases separating them. This CDR3 reads CASSMTGTPETQYF. The CDR3 nucleotides are TGTGCCAGCAGCATGACCGGGACCCCAGAGACCCAGTACTTC.

This clone was observed a single time. V and J are TRBV10-1 and TRBJ2-5; no clear D gene. This CDR3 is 13 amino acids long. Between the trimmed V and J ends, which lost 3 bases and 5 bases, there was a span of 10 bases. The germline V gene encodes CDR1 WNHNN and CDR2 SYGVQD (reference sequence). The CDR3, as DNA: TGCGCCAGCAGTGACCCGGGTTTGGAGACCCAGTACTTC. Its protein is CASSDPGLETQYF.

The chain carries TRBV30 and TRBJ2-5; a possible D gene is TRBD2 (6 bases). Per germline, CDR1 GTSNPN and CDR2 SVGIG (reference sequence). CDR3 length equals 15 residues. The ends were cut back, 2 bases at V and 5 bases at J, with 18 bases in the middle. CDR3 residues: CAWSTSLPYGETQYF. CDR3 DNA sequence: TGTGCCTGGAGTACTAGCTTGCCGTACGGGGAGACCCAGTACTTC.